The rows below give T cell receptor beta chains drawn from one sample of a study of T cells and Merkel cell carcinoma outcomes. TCRdb's copy holds only in-frame clones and misses some; the assay was immunoSEQ multiplex PCR. The data show 5,000 to 6,500 clones, around three quarters seen once. Sequencing was carried out using tumor tissue from Merkel cell carcinoma. These receptors were collected from a human donor with Merkel cell carcinoma. Each CDR3 is given with its conserved first and last residue. A D gene is named only where the DNA matches it firmly. Only part of the rows carry a size: once, few, many, or a class if the clone is expanded.

TRBD2 TRBJ2-3 14 TRBV9 medium-sized CASSVTWTSDTQYF TGTGCCAGCAGCGTAACTTGGACTAGCGATACGCAGTATTTT
TRBD1 TRBJ2-3 16 TRBV29-1 once CSVEDWGTGDPDTQYF TGCAGCGTTGAAGATTGGGGGACAGGGGATCCAGATACGCAGTATTTT
- TRBJ1-1 14 TRBV27 - CASSLSRGLTEAFF TGTGCCAGCAGTTTATCGAGAGGGTTAACTGAAGCTTTCTTT
- TRBJ2-3 17 TRBV7-6 - CASSLAGRVRDTDTQYF TGTGCCAGCAGCTTAGCTGGTAGGGTGAGGGACACAGATACGCAGTATTTT
- TRBJ2-1 13 TRBV9 - CASSESSYNEQFF TGTGCCAGCAGCGAGAGCTCCTACAATGAGCAGTTCTTC
- TRBJ1-1 14 TRBV7-8 - CASSTAYLATEAFF TGTGCCAGCAGCACGGCCTATCTCGCTACTGAAGCTTTCTTT
TRBD2 TRBJ2-7 15 TRBV18 - CASSPGSGRTYEQYF TGTGCCAGCTCACCCGGTAGCGGGAGGACCTACGAGCAGTACTTC
- TRBJ2-3 15 TRBV28 once CASSPRDGYTDTQYF TGTGCCAGCAGTCCCCGGGACGGGTACACAGATACGCAGTATTTT
- TRBJ2-1 10 TRBV20-1 few CSVGRLEQFF TGCAGTGTCGGCCGCCTTGAGCAGTTCTTC
- TRBJ1-2 14 TRBV19 - CASSIVGINYGYTF TGTGCCAGTAGTATAGTCGGAATTAACTATGGCTACACCTTC
TRBD1 TRBJ2-2 14 TRBV29-1 - CSVTGDVDTGELFF TGCAGCGTAACAGGGGATGTGGACACCGGGGAGCTGTTTTTT
- TRBJ1-2 14 TRBV15 - CATSTLSANYGYTF TGTGCCACCAGCACGTTGTCAGCTAACTATGGCTACACCTTC
- TRBJ1-1 13 TRBV28 - CASSEHGGTEAFF TGTGCCAGCAGTGAACATGGGGGGACTGAAGCTTTCTTT
- TRBJ1-1 13 TRBV7-2 - CASSQQRTTEAFF TGTGCCAGCAGCCAACAAAGAACCACTGAAGCTTTCTTT
TRBD1 TRBJ1-2 15 TRBV5-4 - CASSLSGGFSYGYTF TGTGCCAGCAGCTTGTCAGGGGGCTTTTCCTATGGCTACACCTTC
TRBD1 TRBJ1-1 15 TRBV29-1 - CSVDRGHRSNTEAFF TGCAGCGTAGACAGGGGGCACCGATCGAACACTGAAGCTTTCTTT
- TRBJ2-7 17 TRBV11-2 - CASSLETGPPPSYEQYF TGTGCCAGCAGCTTGGAGACGGGACCCCCACCATCCTACGAGCAGTACTTC
- TRBJ1-3 12 TRBV9 - CASSRPGNTIYF TGTGCCAGCAGCAGACCCGGAAACACCATATATTTT
TRBD1 TRBJ1-1 12 TRBV28 - CASSSTGTEAFF TGTGCCAGCAGTTCGACAGGGACTGAAGCTTTCTTT
TRBD1 TRBJ1-1 14 TRBV27 - CASSQGQANTEAFF TGTGCCAGCAGTCAGGGACAGGCCAACACTGAAGCTTTCTTT
- TRBJ1-3 14 TRBV2 few CASSVGGIGNTIYF TGTGCCAGCAGTGTGGGGGGCATTGGAAACACCATATATTTT
- TRBJ1-1 17 TRBV2 once CASNLPGRRRGNTEAFF TGTGCCAGCAACCTCCCGGGGCGACGTAGAGGAAACACTGAAGCTTTCTTT
- TRBJ2-5 15 TRBV11-2 - CASSLVPGAVKTQYF TGTGCCAGCAGCTTAGTTCCGGGGGCGGTAAAGACCCAGTACTTC
TRBD1 TRBJ1-6 15 TRBV5-4 - CASTPGGQGNSPLHF TGTGCCAGCACCCCGGGAGGACAGGGCAATTCACCCCTCCACTTT
- TRBJ2-2 16 TRBV27 - CASSWKGLSGTGELFF TGTGCCAGCAGTTGGAAGGGACTTAGCGGCACCGGGGAGCTGTTTTTT
- TRBJ2-3 14 TRBV28 - CASSGGTSTDTQYF TGTGCCAGCTCCGGGGGGACAAGCACAGATACGCAGTATTTT
- TRBJ2-6 15 TRBV27 once CASSLQFSGANVLTF TGTGCCAGCAGTTTACAGTTCTCTGGGGCCAACGTCCTGACTTTC
TRBD2 TRBJ2-3 16 TRBV11-2 - CASSPRLAGMSDTQYF TGTGCCAGCAGCCCCCGACTAGCGGGAATGTCAGATACGCAGTATTTT
TRBD2 TRBJ2-1 15 TRBV7-9 - CASSLDLAGMYEQFF TGTGCCAGCAGCTTAGATCTAGCGGGAATGTATGAGCAGTTCTTC
TRBD1 TRBJ2-7 14 TRBV6-6 few CASRDRLQAYEQYF TGTGCCAGCAGGGACAGGCTACAGGCCTACGAGCAGTACTTC
- TRBJ2-1 18 TRBV13 few CASSLVGSLQHSYNEQFF TGTGCCAGCAGCTTAGTCGGGTCTCTACAACACTCCTACAATGAGCAGTTCTTC
TRBD2 TRBJ2-1 17 TRBV28 - CASSTLAGGTSYNEQFF TGTGCCAGCAGTACGCTAGCGGGAGGGACCTCCTACAATGAGCAGTTCTTC
- TRBJ2-2 13 TRBV19 - CASNPVGTGELFF TGTGCCAGTAACCCGGTTGGGACCGGGGAGCTGTTTTTT
- TRBJ1-1 12 TRBV5-4 - CASSFYDTEAFF TGTGCCAGCAGCTTTTATGACACTGAAGCTTTCTTT
- TRBJ2-3 13 TRBV11-1 - CASSLDGLDTQYF TGTGCCAGCAGCTTAGATGGTTTAGATACGCAGTATTTT
- TRBJ2-5 15 TRBV7-9 - CASSLGRGREETQYF TGTGCCAGCAGCTTAGGGAGGGGCAGGGAGGAGACCCAGTACTTC
- TRBJ1-3 15 TRBV19 - CASTGRTISGNTIYF TGTGCCAGTACGGGACGGACGATCTCTGGAAACACCATATATTTT
- TRBJ1-1 13 TRBV30 - CAWSFGRRTEAFF TGTGCCTGGAGCTTCGGTAGGCGCACTGAAGCTTTCTTT
- TRBJ2-7 18 TRBV5-5 - CASSLEGGAGAFSYEQYF TGTGCCAGCAGCTTGGAAGGGGGCGCGGGGGCCTTCTCCTACGAGCAGTACTTC
- TRBJ2-7 13 TRBV4-1 once CASSQDQGFEQYF TGCGCCAGCAGCCAAGATCAGGGTTTCGAGCAGTACTTC
- TRBJ1-1 15 TRBV6-1 - CASSEATGLEPEAFF TGTGCCAGCAGTGAAGCGACCGGTCTGGAGCCTGAAGCTTTCTTT
- TRBJ2-7 13 TRBV29-1 - CSVESLTGYEQYF TGCAGCGTTGAATCACTTACAGGGTACGAGCAGTACTTC
TRBD2 TRBJ2-7 14 TRBV5-6 - CASSLKLAGNEQYF TGTGCCAGCAGCTTGAAACTAGCGGGAAACGAGCAGTACTTC
TRBD1 TRBJ2-7 13 TRBV30 - CACLRDSSYEQYF TGTGCCTGTCTCCGGGACAGTTCCTACGAGCAGTACTTC
TRBD1 TRBJ2-2 16 TRBV15 - CATSGQVFPSTGELFF TGTGCCACCAGCGGACAGGTTTTCCCAAGCACCGGGGAGCTGTTTTTT
- TRBJ2-7 12 TRBV29-1 - CSVIASSYEQYF TGCAGCGTAATAGCGAGCTCCTACGAGCAGTACTTC
- TRBJ2-5 14 TRBV5-1 - CASSLGQPQETQYF TGCGCCAGCAGCTTAGGACAGCCCCAAGAGACCCAGTACTTC
- TRBJ1-4 13 TRBV10-2 - CASTLQAAEKLFF TGCGCCAGCACCCTTCAGGCGGCTGAAAAACTGTTTTTT
TRBD1 TRBJ2-3 16 TRBV7-9 - CASSRGTGGAEDTQYF TGTGCCAGCAGCCGAGGGACAGGGGGCGCAGAAGATACGCAGTATTTT
- TRBJ1-1 16 TRBV11-2 once CASSVSPGAVGAEAFF TGTGCCAGCAGCGTCTCCCCGGGGGCAGTTGGGGCTGAAGCTTTCTTT
TRBD1 TRBJ2-2 16 TRBV11-1 - CASRSGQGLNTGELFF TGTGCCAGCAGATCCGGACAGGGGCTGAACACCGGGGAGCTGTTTTTT
TRBD1 TRBJ1-2 15 TRBV6-5 few CASYNLGQAHYGYTF TGTGCCAGCTACAATCTAGGACAGGCGCACTATGGCTACACCTTC
- TRBJ1-1 14 TRBV5-1 - CASSLVQRNTEAFF TGCGCCAGCAGCTTGGTACAGAGGAACACTGAAGCTTTCTTT